Listed below are T cell receptor beta chains from one sample, sequenced in a study of OX40 agonist ivuxolimab in advanced cancers. The assay was immunoSEQ multiplex PCR, and TCRdb's table has in-frame clones only and misses some. Seen here are 57,000 or so clones, about 89% observed once, and the top ten hold more than 13%. This specimen consisted of CD4+ or CD8+ T cells sorted from blood, obtained in a trial of the OX40 agonist ivuxolimab. Receptor source: an adult with an advanced solid tumor such as melanoma, head and neck, liver or kidney cancer. Each CDR3 is given with its conserved first and last residue. Each record gives: clone size, CDR3 length, J gene, D gene, V gene, CDR3 DNA, CDR3 protein. The D gene is left open where the match is weak. The size entry is marked missing in some rows and otherwise reads once, few, many or a size class.

abundance: .; len: 13; j_gene: TRBJ2-2; d_gene: .; v_gene: TRBV11-2; CDR3nt: TGTGCCAGCAGCTTTCCGGGAACCGGGGAGCTGTTTTTT; CDR3aa: CASSFPGTGELFF
abundance: .; len: 15; j_gene: TRBJ2-2; d_gene: TRBD1; v_gene: TRBV5-1; CDR3nt: TGCGCCAGCAGCGGGGGACAGGGTAACACCGGGGAGCTGTTTTTT; CDR3aa: CASSGGQGNTGELFF
abundance: .; len: 15; j_gene: TRBJ1-1; d_gene: .; v_gene: TRBV7-6; CDR3nt: TGTGCCAGCAGCTTAGCGGGAGGGGGGGGCACTGAAGCTTTCTTT; CDR3aa: CASSLAGGGGTEAFF
abundance: once; len: 16; j_gene: TRBJ2-3; d_gene: TRBD2; v_gene: TRBV5-1; CDR3nt: TGCGCCAGCAGCTTGGAACTAGCGGGAAACACAGATACGCAGTATTTT; CDR3aa: CASSLELAGNTDTQYF
abundance: .; len: 14; j_gene: TRBJ1-1; d_gene: .; v_gene: TRBV19; CDR3nt: TGTGCCAGTAGTATGCAGGGTACTTTCCCTGAAGCTTTCTTT; CDR3aa: CASSMQGTFPEAFF
abundance: .; len: 12; j_gene: TRBJ1-2; d_gene: .; v_gene: TRBV28; CDR3nt: TGTGCCAGCGGGGCCATCACGAGTGGCTACACCTTC; CDR3aa: CASGAITSGYTF
abundance: .; len: 12; j_gene: TRBJ2-3; d_gene: .; v_gene: TRBV18; CDR3nt: TGTGCCAGCTCGTTCCGGGGAGATACGCAGTATTTT; CDR3aa: CASSFRGDTQYF
abundance: .; len: 14; j_gene: TRBJ1-5; d_gene: .; v_gene: TRBV21-1; CDR3nt: TGTGCCAGCAGCAGGGCGGAAAGCAATCAGCCCCAGCATTTT; CDR3aa: CASSRAESNQPQHF
abundance: .; len: 14; j_gene: TRBJ2-6; d_gene: .; v_gene: TRBV7-2; CDR3nt: TGTGCCAGCAGCTCCAAATCTGGGGCCAACGTCCTGACTTTC; CDR3aa: CASSSKSGANVLTF
abundance: .; len: 13; j_gene: TRBJ1-2; d_gene: .; v_gene: TRBV18; CDR3nt: TGTGCCAGCTCGCAATCCGGGAGCTATGGCTACACCTTC; CDR3aa: CASSQSGSYGYTF
abundance: .; len: 14; j_gene: TRBJ1-4; d_gene: .; v_gene: TRBV28; CDR3nt: TGTGCCAGCACTAGTGGAGGAACTAATGAAAAACTGTTTTTT; CDR3aa: CASTSGGTNEKLFF
abundance: .; len: 13; j_gene: TRBJ1-3; d_gene: .; v_gene: TRBV11-2; CDR3nt: TGTGCCAGCAGCCGGACGGTGAGAAACACCATATATTTT; CDR3aa: CASSRTVRNTIYF
abundance: .; len: 14; j_gene: TRBJ2-7; d_gene: TRBD2; v_gene: TRBV5-4; CDR3nt: TGTGCCAGCAGCTTGAAGCGGGGAGGAAAAGAGCAGTACTTC; CDR3aa: CASSLKRGGKEQYF
abundance: .; len: 16; j_gene: TRBJ1-4; d_gene: .; v_gene: TRBV25-1; CDR3nt: TGTGCCAGCAGTGCCTCCTGGGGGCGCGGTAATGAAAAACTGTTTTTT; CDR3aa: CASSASWGRGNEKLFF
abundance: .; len: 13; j_gene: TRBJ2-7; d_gene: TRBD2; v_gene: TRBV6-5; CDR3nt: TGTGCCAGCAGGACTAGCGGGAGTTACGAGCAGTACTTC; CDR3aa: CASRTSGSYEQYF
abundance: .; len: 14; j_gene: TRBJ2-5; d_gene: .; v_gene: TRBV2; CDR3nt: TGTGCCAGCAGTGAATTGACTACCGTCAAGACCCAGTACTTC; CDR3aa: CASSELTTVKTQYF
abundance: .; len: 14; j_gene: TRBJ2-3; d_gene: .; v_gene: TRBV19; CDR3nt: TGTGCCAGTAACCCAGGGTACGGCACAGATACGCAGTATTTT; CDR3aa: CASNPGYGTDTQYF
abundance: .; len: 15; j_gene: TRBJ2-2; d_gene: .; v_gene: TRBV7-6; CDR3nt: TGTGCCAGCAGCTTAGGTCCGAACCCCACCGGGGAGCTGTTTTTT; CDR3aa: CASSLGPNPTGELFF
abundance: once; len: 11; j_gene: TRBJ2-7; d_gene: .; v_gene: TRBV20-1; CDR3nt: TGCAGTGTTCACGGGGCCTACGAGCAGTACTTC; CDR3aa: CSVHGAYEQYF
abundance: .; len: 16; j_gene: TRBJ2-1; d_gene: TRBD1; v_gene: TRBV18; CDR3nt: TGTGCCAGCTCATCCTACAGGGGGCTCGGAGGGGATGAGCAGTTCTTC; CDR3aa: CASSSYRGLGGDEQFF